One and the same sample provided the 4 T cell receptor beta chains below, sequenced in a study of cytomegalovirus exposure and HLA in healthy donors. Researchers ran the PCR with 60 Vbeta and 13 Jbeta primers. Generated by immunoSEQ multiplex PCR, the TCRdb table keeps only in-frame clones and is missing some. The data hold about 150,000 clones, with 75% to 85% observed a single time. Input material: PBMCs. These receptors were taken from a human donor in good health.

Only a few counts were recorded for this clone. The CDR3 coding sequence is TGTGCCAGTAAACCGGGACAAGCTAATCAGCCCCAGCATTTT. Protein product: CASKPGQANQPQHF. V is TRBV2 and J is TRBJ1-5, with a tentative D call TRBD1 (6 bases). V lost 9 bases to trimming and J lost 4 bases, with 16 bases between them. Germline V lookup: CDR1 SNHLY, CDR2 FYNNEI. The CDR3 is 14 residues long.

The chain links TRBV28 to TRBJ1-1, with 11 positions matching TRBD1. V was pared by 5 bases and J by 1 base, with 18 bases of the junction left unmatched. The CDR3 is 20 amino acids. In germline, CDR1 is MDHEN, CDR2 SYDVKM. The CDR3 DNA reads as TGTGCCAGCAGTCTATTAGCAATTAAACGGGACAGGGGGACGAACACTGAAGCTTTCTTT. It is translated as CASSLLAIKRDRGTNTEAFF.

In this sample, this clone turned up once. This sequence joins TRBV9 and TRBJ1-1, with D uncertain. Trimming left V 2 bases short and J 6 bases short, with 17 bases between. The CDR3 is 15 residues long. CDR1 and CDR2 (germline): SGDLS, YYNGEE. CDR3 sequence: CASSVTGRTRSEAFF. The CDR3 DNA follows: TGTGCCAGCAGCGTTACCGGGAGGACGAGGTCTGAAGCTTTCTTT.

V and J are TRBV7-2 and TRBJ2-7; the match to TRBD2 covers 7 bases. Unmatched junction bases numbered 9, after V lost 3 bases and J lost 4 bases. CDR1 is SGHTA and CDR2 is FQGNSA in the germline V gene. The CDR3 is 15 amino acids. CDR3 coding DNA: TGTGCCAGCAGCTTCCAGGCAGGGAGGGAGTACGAGCAGTACTTC. This sequence encodes CASSFQAGREYEQYF.